This TCR beta chain is drawn from a study of shared clonotypes between healthy human individuals. Details on this clone: Other DNA sequences in the same sample also yield this CDR3.

The assay was immunoSEQ multiplex PCR, and TCRdb's table has in-frame clones only and misses some. In the table there are around 2,000,000 clones, 85% to 95% of which are singletons. The sample consisted of naive CD4+ T cells sorted from blood. Described subset: CD45RA+ positively selected. The clonotype originates from a man aged 18-30 years in good health.

Written as DNA, the CDR3 is TGTGCCTGGAGTCCCGGACAGGGAGGTGGCTACACCTTC. Amino acids: CAWSPGQGGGYTF. V usage is TRBV30 and J usage is TRBJ1-2; 8 nucleotides line up with TRBD1. V lost 2 bases and J lost 7; bases outside the gene matches: 6. The CDR3 has 13 residues. CDR1 is GTSNPN, CDR2 SVGIG, per germline (reference sequence).